The present entry profiles one T cell receptor (beta chain) with its context. Its antigen is unknown. Base qualities are not provided; no much larger clone lies one nucleotide away. The sample has other DNA sequences that encode this CDR3 too. TCR CDR3 regions were amplified from genomic DNA by multiplex PCR using the deep immunoSEQ assay. Genomic DNA extracted from each cell subset was distributed evenly over all wells of several immunoSEQ 96-well plates, and each plate served as one replicate. For sorted subsets, each replicate PCR was loaded with about 200 ng genomic DNA, equivalent to about 30,000 T cell genomes. The purified libraries were quantified using a Qubit 3.0 fluorometer, sized with a Bioanalyzer 2100, and then quantified again using the KAPA Library Quantification kit. Every immunoSEQ 96-well plate was sequenced on a dedicated single-read 150-cycle Illumina NextSeq 550 flow cell. On the authors' methods: The immunoSEQ output contained only junctional sequences without quality scores, so filtering could not match that applied to full-length reads. Sequences were annotated with PyIR, a Python wrapper for IgBLAST v1.9, using IMGT germline references to assign V/J genes and CDR3. Reads were filtered out if the reads had weak V/J assignments (E-value above 1e-6), no CDR3, stop codons, out-of-frame junctions, or ambiguous translated residues. V3J clonotypes were defined as sequences sharing the same inferred V gene, J gene, and CDR3 amino acid sequence. To compute the percentage overlap between repertoires, the number of shared unique clonotypes was divided by the size of the smaller repertoire. RTK rarefaction, the Chao1 estimator, and Recon v2.1 estimates of unobserved clonotypes were used to assess repertoire richness. For all TCRbeta clonotypes obtained by the gDNA method from a handful of donors, generation probabilities were computed with OLGA. TCRdb retrieved this table from immuneACCESS and kept in-frame rearrangements only. Not all clones are present; in checked studies, unresolved V genes account for under half, and no reason is known for the remainder. That table supplies the V and J calls and clone size; D and trimming were determined from the DNA. This sample has 2 million to 2.5 million clones in its table, and more than 85% of those were observed once. The top ten constitute more than 1.5% of the sample.

CDR1 and CDR2, per the germline V gene, are MDHEN and SYDVKM. The CDR3 has 15 amino acids, counting the end cysteine and phenylalanine. Only the CDR3 portion is preserved as DNA: 45 bases, with reading frame beginning at the first base. Trimming takes 3 bases off V and 4 bases off J; junction bases not matched to a gene: 6. The data belong to a study of shared clonotypes between healthy human individuals (dated by TCRdb to 2018 to 2021). Broadly, across the study: Three men and two women, aged 18 to 49 years, made up the cohort. For each donor, three plates each were used for CD4 naive and CD4 memory, two plates were used for CD8 naive, and one plate was used for CD8 memory. To increase sequencing depth and limit assay-specific biases, different laboratories used diverse techniques to prepare libraries and sequence TCR repertoires. The study deeply sequenced blood TCR repertoires of several healthy adults to estimate repertoire size and the extent of clonotype sharing between individuals. Per donor, leukapheresis produced somewhere between about 0.8 and 9 billion PBMCs.

The study at large found these results: The genetic and exposure-history diversity represented was limited by the small number of donors. Across a few donors, about 5.2% of naive CD4, approximately 3.6% of naive CD8, 2.3% of memory CD4, and about 0.4% of memory CD8 clonotypes were shared. Sampling was restricted to blood, and TCR repertoires in tissue are likely to differ from TCR repertoires in blood. Larger estimated clonotype richness was generally found for naive subsets than for memory subsets. Incomplete sequencing was indicated by rarefaction of sorted-subset datasets, despite the large sequencing depth. Compared with non-shared clonotypes, the clonotypes found in all four sorted-subset donors had higher generation probabilities. Pairwise subsampling indicated that sequencing depth was expected to affect the degree of clonotype sharing among donors.

For the CD8 naive samples, CD45RO-negative cells were positively selected for CCR7, yielding a CD45RA+CCR7+ population from which TemRA cells were excluded. The donors were healthy, HIV-negative adults with no recently reported acute infections or vaccinations. All donors were Caucasian adults living in Nashville, Tennessee, USA. After blood collection by leukapheresis, PBMCs were isolated using Ficoll-Histopaque density gradient centrifugation and then cryopreserved in the vapor phase of liquid nitrogen. Analytical flow cytometry was used to check the purity and quantity of every magnetically sorted T cell population. Genomic DNA was isolated from every sorted fraction and measured by UV absorbance on a Nanodrop 2000c.

This chain joins TRBV28 to TRBJ2-1; 7 middle bases align to TRBD2. The TCR comes from a man aged 18 to 29 in good health. Some clones in this sample may be carry-over from other donors' samples. The specimen was naive CD8+ T cells from PBMCs. The cell subset or site tag for this specimen amounts to: CD45RA+CCR7+. The CDR3 amino acid sequence is: CASSFGREPYNEQFF. The DNA reads as follows: TGTGCCAGCAGTTTTGGGCGGGAGCCGTACAATGAGCAGTTCTTC.